Presented here are 9 T cell receptor beta chains from one specimen sequenced in a study of molecular identifiers for immune sequencing clone quantification. MiXCR, applied by TCRdb to the PCR reads, yields one record per CDR3 protein. This table holds roughly 86,000 distinct CDR3 sequences, roughly 20% found once. Sequenced input: naive CD8+ T cells from blood, with Jurkat cell RNA spiked in. Subset meaning: FACS-sorted CD8+CD4-CCR7+CD45RA+ naive T cells. The receptors come from a human donor in good health. Some libraries in this study had Jurkat cell RNA spiked in.

This clonotype was found many times. The chain has TRBV28 and TRBJ2-3; D is unresolved. Germline V gene data show CDR1 as MDHEN and CDR2 as SYDVKM. The CDR3 sequence is 14 residues long. The V and J ends lost 6 bases and 2 bases respectively, with 12 bases between them. CDR3 DNA: TGTGCCAGCAGAAGAGGACGAGACACAGATACGCAGTATTTT. This gives the protein CASRRGRDTDTQYF.

This clonotype has ten or more counts. The chain carries TRBV5-6 and TRBJ2-1, with no clear D. CDR3 length equals 16 residues. Trimming cost V 2 bases and J 0 bases, with 12 bases left between them. Germline V gene lookup returns CDR1 SGHDT and CDR2 YYEEEE. The CDR3 DNA follows: TGTGCCAGCAGCTTAATCGCGAGGTACTCCTACAATGAGCAGTTCTTC. Protein product: CASSLIARYSYNEQFF. The full variable domain, its missing parts supplied by reference TRBV5-6 and TRBJ2-1, is DAGVTQSPTHLIKTRGQQVTLRCSPKSGHDTVSWYQQALGQGPQFIFQYYEEEERQRGNFPDRFSGHQFPNYSSELNVNALLLGDSALYLCASSLIARYSYNEQFFGPGTRLTVL.

In the case of this clonotype: A much bigger clone sits one base away, suggesting this may be a read error. V and J are TRBV13 and TRBJ2-3; D ambiguous. Germline values: CDR1 PRHDT, CDR2 FYEKMQ (reference sequence). The CDR3 sequence is 15 residues long. The CDR3 region has the DNA TGTACCAGCAGCTTAGAAATCAGGAACACAGATACGCAGTATTTT. Encoded protein: CTSSLEIRNTDTQYF.

This clonotype was counted many times. The chain links TRBV5-5 to TRBJ1-5; D unresolved. The V end lost 0 bases, the J end lost 7 bases, and 14 bases lay between the germline ends. The CDR3 totals 15 residues. Germline V gives CDR1 SGHKS, CDR2 YYEKEE (reference sequence). Here the CDR3 reads CASSLVPAPNQPQHF. The CDR3 DNA is TGTGCCAGCAGCTTGGTTCCCGCTCCAAACCAGCCCCAGCATTTT.

The chain is built from TRBV30 and TRBJ1-3; D gene unclear. This CDR3 is 15 amino acids long. V lost 3 bases and J lost 0, with 12 bases in between. Germline CDR1 and CDR2: GTSNPN and SVGIG (reference sequence). The CDR3 reads CAWRNEVYSGNTIYF. CDR3 DNA: TGTGCCTGGAGGAATGAGGTGTACTCTGGAAACACCATATATTTT.

This clonotype was seen many times. The rearrangement links TRBV6-1 to TRBJ2-1; D is possibly TRBD2 (5 bases). The V end was cut by 3 bases, the J end by 5 bases, with 14 bases between. The CDR3 extends over 15 amino acids. Per germline, CDR1 MNHNS and CDR2 SASEGT. In nucleotides, the CDR3 is TGTGCCAGCAGTGAGGAAATTACCGGGGACAATGAGCAGTTCTTC. It encodes CASSEEITGDNEQFF.

The DNA for the CDR3 is TGTGCCAGCAGCATACAGCCGAGCTCCTACAATGAGCAGTTCTTC. This gives the protein CASSIQPSSYNEQFF. The rearrangement links TRBV7-9 to TRBJ2-1; D not certain. The V and J ends lost 5 bases and 0 bases respectively, with 11 bases between them. The CDR3 extends over 15 amino acids. Germline V lookup: CDR1 SEHNR, CDR2 FQNEAQ (reference sequence).

This clonotype came up many times. V usage is TRBV29-1 and J usage is TRBJ1-4; the match to TRBD1 covers 7 bases. The ends lost 6 bases at V and 7 bases at J; junction bases unmatched: 11. This CDR3 has 14 amino acids. CDR1 is SQVTM and CDR2 is ANQGSEA in the germline V gene. DNA for the CDR3: TGCAGCGTCGCGACAGGGTTCGGTGGTGAAAAACTGTTTTTT. Translating gives CSVATGFGGEKLFF.

This clonotype was seen many times. V gene TRBV9 combines with J gene TRBJ2-1; a possible D gene is TRBD2 (7 bases). The CDR3 loop spans 14 amino acids. Germline loops: CDR1 SGDLS, CDR2 YYNGEE. The V and J ends lost 0 bases and 7 bases respectively, with 11 bases between them. The CDR3 sequence: CASSVGGGENEQFF. The CDR3 nucleotides are TGTGCCAGCAGCGTAGGCGGGGGCGAAAATGAGCAGTTCTTC. Combining the CDR3 with reference TRBV9 and TRBJ2-1 gives the whole variable domain DSGVTQTPKHLITATGQRVTLRCSPRSGDLSVYWYQQSLDQGLQFLIQYYNGEERAKGNILERFSAQQFPDLHSELNLSSLELGDSALYFCASSVGGGENEQFFGPGTRLTVL.